The TCR beta chain under discussion was sequenced for a study of blood T cells in healthy people across ages. Looking at the study overall: The capture of about one barcoded beta molecule per two T cells was achieved by template switching.

As to this clonotype: Its antigen is as yet unknown.

The CDR3 length is 15 residues. Germline V lookup: CDR1 KGHDR, CDR2 SFDVKD. The ends were cut back, 5 bases at V and 3 bases at J, with 10 bases in the middle. A second PCR, run for roughly 7 to 12 cycles, used a sample-barcoded 5' primer plus a J-beta primer mix. TCRdb re-analysed the 5' RACE reads in MiXCR, keeping a single row per CDR3 protein. Altogether about 780,000 distinct CDR3 sequences are present, 35% to 50% being singletons, with the ten largest covering 15% to 20%. The study, taken as a whole, reports: Relative to aged donors, long-lived donors carried more naive CD4+ cells and displayed higher diversity.

This chain links TRBV24-1 with TRBJ2-6; D remains ambiguous. The source is an older man in good health. Material: blood. The CDR3 spells CATSATGVGANVLTF. The CDR3 DNA reads as TGTGCCACCAGTGCAACGGGTGTTGGGGCCAACGTCCTGACTTTC.